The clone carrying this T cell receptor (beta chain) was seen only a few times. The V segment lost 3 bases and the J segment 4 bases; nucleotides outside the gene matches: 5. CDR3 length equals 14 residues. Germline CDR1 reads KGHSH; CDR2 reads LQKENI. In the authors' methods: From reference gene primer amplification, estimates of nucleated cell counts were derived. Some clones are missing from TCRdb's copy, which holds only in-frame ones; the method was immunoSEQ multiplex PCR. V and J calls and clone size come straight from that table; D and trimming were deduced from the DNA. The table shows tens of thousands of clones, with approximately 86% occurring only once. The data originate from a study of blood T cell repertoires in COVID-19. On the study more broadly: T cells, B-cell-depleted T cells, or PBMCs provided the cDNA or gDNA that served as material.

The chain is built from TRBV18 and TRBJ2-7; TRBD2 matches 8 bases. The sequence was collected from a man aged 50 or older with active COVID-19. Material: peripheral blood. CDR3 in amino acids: CASSPGLAVYEQYV. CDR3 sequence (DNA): TGTGCCAGCTCACCCGGACTAGCTGTTTACGAGCAGTACGTC.